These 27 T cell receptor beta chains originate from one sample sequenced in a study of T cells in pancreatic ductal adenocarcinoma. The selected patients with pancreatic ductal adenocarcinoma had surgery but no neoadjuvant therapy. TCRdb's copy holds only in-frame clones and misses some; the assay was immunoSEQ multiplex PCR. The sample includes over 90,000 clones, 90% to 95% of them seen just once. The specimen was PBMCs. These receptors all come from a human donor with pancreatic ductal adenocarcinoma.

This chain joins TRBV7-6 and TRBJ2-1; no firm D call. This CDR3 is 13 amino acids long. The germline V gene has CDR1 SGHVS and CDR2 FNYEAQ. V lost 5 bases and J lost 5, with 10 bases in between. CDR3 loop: CASSLSMNNEQFF. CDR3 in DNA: TGTGCCAGCAGCCTATCGATGAACAATGAGCAGTTCTTC.

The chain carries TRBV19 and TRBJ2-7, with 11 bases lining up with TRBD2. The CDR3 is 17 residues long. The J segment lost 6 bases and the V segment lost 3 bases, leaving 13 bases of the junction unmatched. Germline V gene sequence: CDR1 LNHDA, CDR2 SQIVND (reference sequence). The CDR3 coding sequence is TGTGCCAGTAGTATTAGCCCGAGACTAGCGGGAAGGGGCGAGCAGTACTTC. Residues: CASSISPRLAGRGEQYF.

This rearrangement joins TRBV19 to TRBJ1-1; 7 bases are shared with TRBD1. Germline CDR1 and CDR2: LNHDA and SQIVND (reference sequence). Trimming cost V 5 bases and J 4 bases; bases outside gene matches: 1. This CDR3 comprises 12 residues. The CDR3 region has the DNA TGTGCCAGTAGTGACAGGGTCACTGAAGCTTTCTTT. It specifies CASSDRVTEAFF.

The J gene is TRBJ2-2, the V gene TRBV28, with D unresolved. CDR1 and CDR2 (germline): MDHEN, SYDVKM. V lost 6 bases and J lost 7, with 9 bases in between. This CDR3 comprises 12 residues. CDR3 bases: TGTGCCAGCAGCCTAGATGGCGGGGAGCTGTTTTTT. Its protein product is CASSLDGGELFF.

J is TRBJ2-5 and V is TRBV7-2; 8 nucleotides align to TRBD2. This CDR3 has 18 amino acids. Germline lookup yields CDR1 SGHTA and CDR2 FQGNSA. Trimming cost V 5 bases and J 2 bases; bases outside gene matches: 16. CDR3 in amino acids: CASSTVGGAGGTQETQYF. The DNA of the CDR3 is TGTGCCAGCAGCACCGTTGGGGGGGCGGGAGGTACACAAGAGACCCAGTACTTC.

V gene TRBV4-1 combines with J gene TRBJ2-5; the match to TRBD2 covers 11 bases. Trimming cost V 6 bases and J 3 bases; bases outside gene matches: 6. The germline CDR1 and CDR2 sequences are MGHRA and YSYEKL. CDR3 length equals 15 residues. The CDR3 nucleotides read TGCGCCAGCAGACGACTAGCGGGACTCAAAGAGACCCAGTACTTC. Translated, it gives CASRRLAGLKETQYF.

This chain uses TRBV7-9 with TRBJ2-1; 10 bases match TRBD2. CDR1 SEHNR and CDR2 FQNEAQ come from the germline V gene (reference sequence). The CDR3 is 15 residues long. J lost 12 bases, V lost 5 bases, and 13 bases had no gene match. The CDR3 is CASSPHGLAGVRQFF. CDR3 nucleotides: TGTGCCAGCAGCCCCCATGGGCTAGCGGGAGTGAGGCAGTTCTTC.

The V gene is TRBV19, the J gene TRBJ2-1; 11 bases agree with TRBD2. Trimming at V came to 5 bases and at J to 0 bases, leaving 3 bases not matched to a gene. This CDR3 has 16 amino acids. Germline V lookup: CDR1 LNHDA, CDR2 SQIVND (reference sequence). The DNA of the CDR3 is TGTGCCAGTAGTGGACTAGCGGGCCGCTCCTACAATGAGCAGTTCTTC. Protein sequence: CASSGLAGRSYNEQFF.

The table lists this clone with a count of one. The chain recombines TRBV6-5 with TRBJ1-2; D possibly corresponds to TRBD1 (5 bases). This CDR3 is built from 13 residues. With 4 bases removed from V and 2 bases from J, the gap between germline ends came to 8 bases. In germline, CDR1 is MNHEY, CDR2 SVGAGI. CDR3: CASSSQGNYGYTF. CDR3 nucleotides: TGTGCCAGCAGTTCCCAGGGCAACTATGGCTACACCTTC.

The CDR3 DNA reads TGTGCCAGCAGTTACTCCCCGGGCGGGCAGATTGCCGAGCAGTACTTC. Amino acid sequence: CASSYSPGGQIAEQYF. The rearrangement joins TRBV6-5 to TRBJ2-7; D may be TRBD2 (5 bases). Trimming took off 0 bases at V and 6 bases at J, with 18 bases between the two ends. Germline CDR1 reads MNHEY; CDR2 reads SVGAGI. This CDR3 region has 16 residues.

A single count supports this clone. Here the CDR3 DNA reads TGCGCCAGCAGATACCCAGGAAGCTCCTACAATGAGCAGTTCTTC. Amino acid sequence: CASRYPGSSYNEQFF. The chain joins TRBV5-1 to TRBJ2-1, with D hard to call. The CDR3 runs 15 residues. CDR1 and CDR2 from the germline V gene are SGHRS and YFSETQ. Trimming took 5 bases from V and 0 from J, leaving 12 bases between them.

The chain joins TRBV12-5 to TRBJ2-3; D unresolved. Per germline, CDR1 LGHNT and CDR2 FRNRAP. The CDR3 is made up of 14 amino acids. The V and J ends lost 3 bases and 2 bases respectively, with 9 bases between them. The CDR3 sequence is CASGFGQSTDTQYF. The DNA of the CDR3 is TGTGCTAGTGGTTTTGGGCAGTCCACAGATACGCAGTATTTT. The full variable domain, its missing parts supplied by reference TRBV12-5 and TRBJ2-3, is DARVTQTPRHKVTEMGQEVTMRCQPILGHNTVFWYRQTMMQGLELLAYFRNRAPLDDSGMPKDRFSAEMPDATLATLKIQPSEPRDSAVYFCASGFGQSTDTQYFGPGTRLTVL.

CDR3 loop: CASSQQALLPDTQYF. The CDR3 DNA reads TGCGCCAGCAGCCAGCAAGCGTTACTCCCAGATACGCAGTATTTT. The V gene is TRBV4-1, the J gene TRBJ2-3; D is undetermined. The CDR3 has 15 amino acids. Trimming left V 3 bases short and J 4 bases short, with 14 bases between. CDR1 is MGHRA and CDR2 is YSYEKL in the germline V gene.

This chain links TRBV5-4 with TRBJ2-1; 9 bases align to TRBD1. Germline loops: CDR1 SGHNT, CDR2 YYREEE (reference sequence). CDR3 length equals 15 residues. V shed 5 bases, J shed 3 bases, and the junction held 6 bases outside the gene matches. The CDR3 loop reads CASSTGQGFYNEQFF. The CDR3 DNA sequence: TGTGCCAGCAGTACGGGACAGGGATTCTACAATGAGCAGTTCTTC.

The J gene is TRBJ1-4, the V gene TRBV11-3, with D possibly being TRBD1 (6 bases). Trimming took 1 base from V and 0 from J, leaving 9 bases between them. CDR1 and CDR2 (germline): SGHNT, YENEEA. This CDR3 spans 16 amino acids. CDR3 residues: CASSLGNRATNEKLFF. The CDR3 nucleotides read TGTGCCAGCAGCTTAGGAAACAGGGCAACTAATGAAAAACTGTTTTTT.

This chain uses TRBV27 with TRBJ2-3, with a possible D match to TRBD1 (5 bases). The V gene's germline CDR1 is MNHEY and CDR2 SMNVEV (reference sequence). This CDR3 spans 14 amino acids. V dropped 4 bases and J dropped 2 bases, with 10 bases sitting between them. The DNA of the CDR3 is TGTGCCAGCAGTTCGGACACGTTCACAGATACGCAGTATTTT. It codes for CASSSDTFTDTQYF.

The DNA of the CDR3 is TGTGCCAGCAGCTTCGGTGGCCAGGGGTTCACCGGGGAGCTGTTTTTT. It is translated as CASSFGGQGFTGELFF. This sequence joins TRBV11-2 and TRBJ2-2, with D perhaps matching TRBD1 (6 bases). With 3 bases removed from V and 4 bases from J, the gap between germline ends came to 15 bases. From germline, CDR1 is SGHAT and CDR2 FQNNGV. The CDR3 extends over 16 amino acids.

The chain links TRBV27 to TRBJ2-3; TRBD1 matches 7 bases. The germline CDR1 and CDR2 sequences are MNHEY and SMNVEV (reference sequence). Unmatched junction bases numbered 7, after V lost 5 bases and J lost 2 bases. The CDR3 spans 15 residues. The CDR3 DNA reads TGTGCCAGCAGTAGAGACAGGGACCCCACAGATACGCAGTATTTT. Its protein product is CASSRDRDPTDTQYF.

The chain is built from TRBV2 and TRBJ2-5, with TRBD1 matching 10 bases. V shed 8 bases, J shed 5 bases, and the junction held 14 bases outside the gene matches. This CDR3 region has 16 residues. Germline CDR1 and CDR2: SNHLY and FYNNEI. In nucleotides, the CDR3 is TGTGCCAGCCGTCAAACCGGGACAGGGGCATGGGAGACCCAGTACTTC. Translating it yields CASRQTGTGAWETQYF.

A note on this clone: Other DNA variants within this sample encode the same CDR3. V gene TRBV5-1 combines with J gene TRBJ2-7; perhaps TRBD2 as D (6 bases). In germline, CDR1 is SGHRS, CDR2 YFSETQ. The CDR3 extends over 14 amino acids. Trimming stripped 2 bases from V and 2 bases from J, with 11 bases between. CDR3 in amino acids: CASSLAGDTYEQYF. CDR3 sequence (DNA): TGCGCCAGCAGCTTAGCGGGTGACACCTACGAGCAGTACTTC.

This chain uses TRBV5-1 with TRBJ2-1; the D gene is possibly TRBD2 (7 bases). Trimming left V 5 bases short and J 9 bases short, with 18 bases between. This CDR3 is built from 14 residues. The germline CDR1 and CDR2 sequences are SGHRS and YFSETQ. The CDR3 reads CASRASGGQIEQFF. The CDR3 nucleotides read TGCGCCAGCAGAGCCTCCGGGGGGCAGATTGAGCAGTTCTTC.

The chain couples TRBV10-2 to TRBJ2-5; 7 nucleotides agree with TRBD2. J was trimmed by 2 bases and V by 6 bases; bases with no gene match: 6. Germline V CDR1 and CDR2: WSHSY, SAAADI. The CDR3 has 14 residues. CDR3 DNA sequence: TGCGCCAGCAGCTTGCTAGCGGTACAAGAGACCCAGTACTTC. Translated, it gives CASSLLAVQETQYF.

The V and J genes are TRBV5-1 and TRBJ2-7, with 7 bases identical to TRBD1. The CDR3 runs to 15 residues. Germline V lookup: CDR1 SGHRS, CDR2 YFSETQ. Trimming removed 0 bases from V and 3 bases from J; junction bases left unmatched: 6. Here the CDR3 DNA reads TGCGCCAGCAGCTTGGAAGGGGGCTTTATCTACGAGCAGTACTTC. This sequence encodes CASSLEGGFIYEQYF. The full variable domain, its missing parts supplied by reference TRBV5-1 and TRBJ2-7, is KAGVTQTPRYLIKTRGQQVTLSCSPISGHRSVSWYQQTPGQGLQFLFEYFSETQRNKGNFPGRFSGRQFSNSRSEMNVSTLELGDSALYLCASSLEGGFIYEQYFGPGTRLTVT.

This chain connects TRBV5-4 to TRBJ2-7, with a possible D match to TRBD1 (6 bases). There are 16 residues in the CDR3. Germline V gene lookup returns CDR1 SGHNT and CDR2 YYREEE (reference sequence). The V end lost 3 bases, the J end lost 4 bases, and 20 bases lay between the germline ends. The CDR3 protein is CASSSALGTPGYEQYF. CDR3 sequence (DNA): TGTGCCAGCAGCTCCGCGCTCGGGACACCTGGGTACGAGCAGTACTTC.

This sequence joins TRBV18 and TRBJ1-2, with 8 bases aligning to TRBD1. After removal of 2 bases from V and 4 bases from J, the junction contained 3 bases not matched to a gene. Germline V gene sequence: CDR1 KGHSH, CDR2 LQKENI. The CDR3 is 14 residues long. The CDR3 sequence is CASSPGTGGYGYTF. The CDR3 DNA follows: TGTGCCAGCTCACCAGGGACAGGAGGCTATGGCTACACCTTC.

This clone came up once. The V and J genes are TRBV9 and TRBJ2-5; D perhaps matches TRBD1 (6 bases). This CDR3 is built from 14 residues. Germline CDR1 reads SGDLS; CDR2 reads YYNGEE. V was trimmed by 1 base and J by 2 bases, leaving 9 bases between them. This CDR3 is CASSVQGSQETQYF. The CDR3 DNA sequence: TGTGCCAGCAGCGTACAGGGGTCACAAGAGACCCAGTACTTC.

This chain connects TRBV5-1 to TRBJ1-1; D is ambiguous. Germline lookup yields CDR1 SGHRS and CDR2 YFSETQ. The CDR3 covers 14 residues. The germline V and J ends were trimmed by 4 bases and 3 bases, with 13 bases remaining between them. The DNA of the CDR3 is TGCGCCAGCAGCAAGGACCGGGGATACACTGAAGCTTTCTTT. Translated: CASSKDRGYTEAFF.